These 9 T cell receptor beta chains came from one sample sequenced in a study of cytomegalovirus exposure and HLA in healthy donors. The repertoire was sequenced with immunoSEQ multiplex PCR; TCRdb's copy has only in-frame clones and lacks some. The repertoire consists of 70,000 to 75,000 clones, with over 90% occurring once and the leading ten covering approximately 3%. Sequencing used PBMCs. These receptors came from a woman younger than 35 in good health and CMV-seropositive.

This clone was picked up one time. V gene TRBV7-9 combines with J gene TRBJ2-7; D may be TRBD1 (6 bases). With 5 bases removed from V and 6 bases from J, the gap between germline ends came to 17 bases. CDR3 size: 14 residues. CDR1 SEHNR and CDR2 FQNEAQ come from the germline V gene (reference sequence). This CDR3 is CASSRQTTGFEQYF. In DNA, the CDR3 is TGTGCCAGCAGCCGACAAACTACAGGGTTCGAGCAGTACTTC.

This chain connects TRBV2 to TRBJ1-2, with a tentative D call TRBD1 (6 bases). Germline lookup yields CDR1 SNHLY and CDR2 FYNNEI. Trimming stripped 6 bases from V and 0 bases from J, with 11 bases between. The CDR3 runs to 14 residues. CDR3 bases: TGTGCCAGCAGACGGACAGCTGCTAACTATGGCTACACCTTC. It yields the protein CASRRTAANYGYTF.

The rearrangement joins TRBV7-9 to TRBJ1-2; 9 nucleotides line up with TRBD1. The CDR3 contains 16 residues. V lost 5 bases to trimming and J lost 4 bases; unmatched junction nucleotides: 11. Germline values: CDR1 SEHNR, CDR2 FQNEAQ (reference sequence). The CDR3 protein is CASSPQGALVVYGYTF. In nucleotides, the CDR3 is TGTGCCAGCAGCCCACAGGGGGCCTTGGTCGTCTATGGCTACACCTTC.

This chain connects TRBV7-3 to TRBJ2-1; TRBD2 matches at 11 bases. This CDR3 spans 17 amino acids. V was clipped by 4 bases and J by 6 bases; unmatched bases: 11. The germline V gene has CDR1 SGHTA and CDR2 FQGTGA. The CDR3 DNA follows: TGTGCCAGCAGCTCCCACCCCCCGGGACTAGCGGCCAATGAGCAGTTCTTC. Protein product: CASSSHPPGLAANEQFF.

This clone was recorded only once. The sample has other DNA sequences that encode this CDR3 too. The chain links TRBV7-2 to TRBJ2-7; 11 nucleotides line up with TRBD1. The length of the CDR3 is 15 residues. Losses at the gene ends were 5 bases for V and 9 bases for J; bases not matched to a gene: 12. Germline assignment: CDR1 SGHTA and CDR2 FQGNSA. CDR3 in DNA: TGTGCCAGCAGCGCCGCCGGGACAGGGGGTTTCGGGCAGTACTTC. Residues: CASSAAGTGGFGQYF.

This clone was seen a single time. This chain uses TRBV27 with TRBJ2-7; 7 nucleotides match TRBD1. There are 14 residues in the CDR3. The V and J ends lost 6 bases and 0 bases, in that order; junction bases with no gene match: 5. The germline CDR1 and CDR2 sequences are MNHEY and SMNVEV (reference sequence). This CDR3 is CASRPGTASYEQYF. The CDR3 coding sequence is TGTGCCAGCAGGCCCGGGACAGCCTCCTACGAGCAGTACTTC.

This chain links TRBV28 with TRBJ2-1; D is perhaps TRBD1 (5 bases). The germline V gene encodes CDR1 MDHEN and CDR2 SYDVKM. The CDR3 length is 16 residues. Trimming stripped 7 bases from V and 0 bases from J, with 16 bases between. In DNA form, the CDR3 reads TGTGCCAGCAAATCCCATGGGGCCAGCTCCTACAATGAGCAGTTCTTC. This codes for CASKSHGASSYNEQFF. The full variable domain, completed using reference TRBV28 and TRBJ2-1, is DVKVTQSSRYLVKRTGEKVFLECVQDMDHENMFWYRQDPGLGLRLIYFSYDVKMKEKGDIPEGYSVSREKKERFSLILESASTNQTSMYLCASKSHGASSYNEQFFGPGTRLTVL.

This chain joins TRBV10-1 and TRBJ2-3, with 8 bases fitting TRBD2. The CDR3 is 15 amino acids. Germline trimming cut 3 bases from V and 1 base from J; bases unmatched to any gene: 3. Germline V gives CDR1 WNHNN, CDR2 SYGVQD (reference sequence). CDR3 coding DNA: TGCGCCAGCAGTGACCAAGCGGGGGGCACAGATACGCAGTATTTT. Amino acids: CASSDQAGGTDTQYF.

The chain couples TRBV4-1 to TRBJ2-5; 14 bases line up with TRBD2. CDR1 and CDR2 (germline): MGHRA, YSYEKL. V lost 4 bases and J lost 4; bases outside the gene matches: 8. This CDR3 region has 17 residues. CDR3 amino acids: CASSPGLAGGSAETQYF. CDR3 DNA sequence: TGCGCCAGCAGCCCCGGACTAGCGGGGGGATCAGCAGAGACCCAGTACTTC.